The clone carrying this TCR beta chain occurred a few times. Trimming took off 10 bases at V and 2 bases at J, with 20 bases between the two ends. Germline V CDR1 and CDR2: ENHRY, SYGVKD. The length of the CDR3 is 15 residues. Profiled with immunoSEQ multiplex PCR; TCRdb holds only in-frame clones, not every one. The sample comprises about 480,000 clones, approximately 88% of which are singletons, and roughly 13% rests with the top ten. This sample is drawn from a study of Ad26.COV2.S vaccination and SARS-CoV-2 variants. On the study more broadly: Donor allocation was to the COV1001 Ad26.COV2.S trial arm. The authors gave Ad26.COV2.S intramuscularly, either once or twice 56 days apart.

The treatment denotes: 19 received Ad26.COV2.S at low or high dose, single or two shots; roughly five received placebo; per-sample allocation not given. The samples date from day 63 after the first vaccine or placebo injection. This sequence joins TRBV10-3 and TRBJ1-2; perhaps TRBD1 as D (6 bases). This TCR came from a person aged 18-65 years who received the Ad26.COV2.S COVID-19 vaccine or a placebo. The sample was peripheral blood, taken in a trial of Ad26.COV2.S vaccine versus placebo. CDR3 loop: CATAAGGQVNYGYTF. In nucleotides, the CDR3 is TGTGCCACCGCCGCCGGGGGGCAGGTAAACTATGGCTACACCTTC.